This TCR beta chain comes out of a study of T cells in Graves' hyperthyroidism and ophthalmopathy. Study-level findings and limits: In validation, the model predicted ophthalmopathy. These predictions came a median approximately 5.9 months before onset.

The CDR3 has 18 residues if both end residues are counted. Germline V gene sequence: CDR1 MNHNS, CDR2 SASEGT. This clonotype has a count of ten or more. Antigen unknown. The DNA is left out, because the CDR3 cannot be placed on it with certainty; the CDR3 is given as TCRdb lists it. TCR beta CDR3 sequences were amplified from RNA transcripts. The HTBI primer set was used in a first-round RT-PCR of the TCR CDR3. A single record per CDR3 protein comes from TCRdb applying MiXCR to the multiplex PCR reads. The data contain 250,000 to 350,000 distinct CDR3 sequences, over 15% of them singletons. This chain links TRBV6-1 with TRBJ2-6; no DNA check was done on the table's D call, TRBD1. Input material: blood. The clonotype originates from an older woman with Graves' ophthalmopathy. CDR3 residues: CASSSSTGGGSGANVLTF.